This TCR beta chain was sequenced in a study of blood T cells in healthy people across ages. The study recruited healthy Caucasian donors from Russia who were aged roughly 6 to 95. Combining a sample-barcoded 5' primer with a J-beta primer mix, a second PCR ran for about 6 to 11 cycles. TCRdb used MiXCR to reprocess the 5' RACE reads, holding one entry per CDR3 protein. The data show about 720,000 distinct CDR3 sequences, with 22% seen just once and under 25% held by the top ten. The V end lost 5 bases, the J end lost 8 bases, and 18 bases lay between the germline ends. The CDR3 is made up of 14 amino acids. The germline CDR1 and CDR2 sequences are SGHTA and FQGNSA.

This clonotype was sampled from an older man in good health. The sample was blood. The gene calls are TRBV7-2 and TRBJ1-2; a possible D gene is TRBD1 (5 bases). CDR3 residues: CASSPAGGSEGYTF. The CDR3 bases are TGTGCCAGCAGCCCCGCCGGGGGTTCAGAAGGCTACACCTTC.